The TCR beta chain described here comes from a study of spatial heterogeneity in lung cancer. Regarding the study as a whole: Follow-up blood showed ubiquitous expanded tumor TCRs less than blood at resection did.

This clonotype was detected only a few times. Antigen unknown. V lost 5 bases, J lost 0 bases, and 10 bases lay in between. CDR1 and CDR2 from the germline V gene are DFQATT and SNEGSKA (reference sequence). This CDR3 comprises 13 residues. Every TCR cDNA molecule bore its own unique molecular identifier. TCRdb called the 5' RACE reads again in MiXCR, with one record for every CDR3 protein. The sample yields tens of thousands of distinct CDR3 sequences, roughly 12% seen once. Time point given: sample taken at primary tumor resection. From tumor, nontumor lung or frozen PBMC, whole RNA was taken unsorted for sequencing. The cohort: approximately 66 early-stage, untreated non-small cell lung cancer patients.

The sequences come from PBMCs, collected at surgery. The gene calls are TRBV20-1 and TRBJ1-2; D may be TRBD1 (5 bases). The clonotype comes from a male donor with early-stage non-small cell lung cancer. The CDR3 spells CSAGTATNYGYTF. CDR3 sequence (DNA): TGCAGTGCTGGGACGGCAACTAACTATGGCTACACCTTC.